Below, 23 T cell receptor beta chains from the same sample are listed, as sequenced in a study of shared clonotypes between healthy human individuals. Clones were sequenced by immunoSEQ multiplex PCR, and TCRdb holds only the in-frame ones, with some missing. The sample lists around 2,000,000 clones; 85% to 95% were seen once. CD45RO-negative CD8 cells positively selected for CCR7 made up the naive population, which excluded terminally differentiated effector memory CD45RA+ cells. Sample: naive CD8+ T cells from PBMCs. The receptors come from a man younger than 35 in good health. Some clones in this sample may be carry-over from other donors' samples.

This sequence joins TRBV9 and TRBJ2-5; 10 nucleotides align to TRBD1. Germline trimming cut 4 bases from V and 4 bases from J; bases unmatched to any gene: 7. The CDR3 sequence is 15 residues long. The germline V gene has CDR1 SGDLS and CDR2 YYNGEE. CDR3 residues: CASSSWGTGAETQYF. CDR3 coding DNA: TGTGCCAGCAGCTCTTGGGGGACAGGGGCAGAGACCCAGTACTTC.

The J gene is TRBJ1-5, the V gene TRBV10-3, with D perhaps matching TRBD1 (6 bases). The V end lost 2 bases, the J end lost 1 base, and 18 bases lay between the germline ends. Per the germline V gene, CDR1 is ENHRY and CDR2 is SYGVKD. The CDR3 has 18 residues. The CDR3 reads CAISELQSKQGSNQPQHF. CDR3 nucleotides: TGTGCCATCAGTGAGCTCCAATCGAAACAGGGCAGCAATCAGCCCCAGCATTTT.

The chain is built from TRBV13 and TRBJ2-7, with 7 bases matching TRBD1. CDR3 length equals 15 residues. Germline V gives CDR1 PRHDT, CDR2 FYEKMQ (reference sequence). V gave up 0 bases and J gave up 5 bases; unmatched junction bases: 7. This CDR3 is CASSLGGTAYNEQYF. In DNA, the CDR3 is TGTGCCAGCAGCTTAGGGGGGACAGCATATAACGAGCAGTACTTC.

The rearrangement uses TRBV5-1 and TRBJ2-7; possibly TRBD2 for D (6 bases). Germline-derived CDR1 and CDR2 are SGHRS and YFSETQ. The CDR3 is 13 amino acids. Trimming cost V 1 base and J 5 bases, with 10 bases left between them. CDR3 coding DNA: TGCGCCAGCAGCTTGAACGGGAGAGACGAGCAGTACTTC. Its translation is CASSLNGRDEQYF.

As regards this clone: This CDR3 is also generated by other DNA sequences in the sample. CDR3 DNA sequence: TGCGCCAGCAGCGCCGGGGGCTCCTACAATGAGCAGTTCTTC. Its protein is CASSAGGSYNEQFF. The chain links TRBV5-1 to TRBJ2-1, with D perhaps matching TRBD2 (6 bases). Germline CDR1 SGHRS, CDR2 YFSETQ. The CDR3 extends over 14 amino acids. The V and J ends lost 4 bases and 0 bases respectively, with 8 bases between them.

This clone was seen a single time. This CDR3 is CASSVSGRGLRDTQYF. The CDR3 bases are TGTGCCAGCAGCGTCTCGGGCAGGGGTTTACGAGATACGCAGTATTTT. The V and J genes are TRBV9 and TRBJ2-3; a weak D match, TRBD1 (6 bases). The V end lost 2 bases, the J end lost 5 bases, and 18 bases lay between the germline ends. Germline assignment: CDR1 SGDLS and CDR2 YYNGEE. The CDR3 runs 16 residues.

The V and J genes are TRBV11-2 and TRBJ1-2, with TRBD1 as a possible D gene (6 bases). The length of the CDR3 is 13 residues. Trimming left V 5 bases short and J 1 base short, with 8 bases between. From germline, CDR1 is SGHAT and CDR2 FQNNGV. CDR3 DNA sequence: TGTGCCAGCAGCCGGACAGATAACTATGGCTACACCTTC. Residues: CASSRTDNYGYTF.

The chain carries TRBV7-9 and TRBJ2-1, with D possibly being TRBD2 (6 bases). Germline V lookup: CDR1 SEHNR, CDR2 FQNEAQ (reference sequence). The CDR3 length is 14 residues. V was clipped by 1 base and J by 9 bases, with 13 bases between them. The CDR3 region is CASSLGLLAIEQFF. CDR3 coding DNA: TGTGCCAGCAGCTTAGGGCTTCTAGCGATTGAGCAGTTCTTC.

This sequence joins TRBV7-2 and TRBJ1-5; the D gene is possibly TRBD1 (5 bases). The germline CDR1 and CDR2 sequences are SGHTA and FQGNSA. The ends were cut back, 5 bases at V and 5 bases at J, with 13 bases in the middle. There are 14 residues in the CDR3. For the CDR3, the DNA is TGTGCCAGCAGCCCCGTCGGGGCTCATCAGCCCCAGCATTTT. This codes for CASSPVGAHQPQHF.

The sample holds a few counts of this clone. The rearrangement uses TRBV29-1 and TRBJ2-2, with D possibly being TRBD1 or TRBD2 (5 bases each). The CDR3 consists of 15 residues. Germline V CDR1 and CDR2: SQVTM, ANQGSEA. V lost 0 bases to trimming and J lost 7 bases, with 15 bases between them. CDR3 sequence reads: CSVEDGGAEFGELFF. In DNA, the CDR3 is TGCAGCGTTGAAGATGGGGGAGCGGAGTTCGGGGAGCTGTTTTTT.

This clone occurred a few times. The CDR3 sequence: CASSFVAGATEAFF. CDR3 bases: TGTGCCAGCAGTTTTGTCGCAGGGGCCACTGAAGCTTTCTTT. The chain has TRBV27 and TRBJ1-1, with D maybe TRBD1 (6 bases). Trimming took off 3 bases at V and 4 bases at J, with 12 bases between the two ends. Germline-derived CDR1 and CDR2 are MNHEY and SMNVEV (reference sequence). This CDR3 comprises 14 residues.

The chain has TRBV29-1 and TRBJ2-1; TRBD2 matches 10 bases. The CDR3 has 15 amino acids. Trimming cost V 1 base and J 4 bases; bases outside gene matches: 4. CDR1 SQVTM and CDR2 ANQGSEA come from the germline V gene. CDR3 region: CSVEGAGGKYNEQFF. The CDR3 region has the DNA TGCAGCGTTGAAGGAGCGGGAGGGAAATACAATGAGCAGTTCTTC.

Notes on this clone: Different DNA sequences within this sample yield the same CDR3. The chain carries TRBV30 and TRBJ1-3; D is ambiguous. V was pared by 7 bases and J by 0 bases, with 19 bases between. Germline CDR1 and CDR2: GTSNPN and SVGIG (reference sequence). CDR3 size: 16 residues. Here the CDR3 DNA reads TGTGCCTCCTCCCCGGACTGGCCGAGCTCTGGAAACACCATATATTTT. Translation: CASSPDWPSSGNTIYF.

The V gene is TRBV27, the J gene TRBJ2-2; 7 nucleotides agree with TRBD2. From germline, CDR1 is MNHEY and CDR2 SMNVEV (reference sequence). This CDR3 spans 15 amino acids. The J segment lost 6 bases and the V segment lost 4 bases, leaving 8 bases of the junction unmatched. The CDR3 DNA is TGTGCCAGCAGTTGGGGGGGAGGGCCCCCCGGGGAGCTGTTTTTT. Residues: CASSWGGGPPGELFF.

This chain joins TRBV10-3 and TRBJ1-5; tentative D call: TRBD1 (6 bases). This CDR3 contains 15 residues. V lost 2 bases and J 6 bases, leaving 14 bases between the germline ends. Germline V gene sequence: CDR1 ENHRY, CDR2 SYGVKD. CDR3 amino acids: CAISERTEYPQPQHF. In DNA, the CDR3 is TGTGCCATCAGTGAGCGGACAGAGTACCCTCAGCCCCAGCATTTT.

CDR3 nucleotide sequence: TGTGCCAGCAGCTTGGAACTAGCGAGCGAGCAGTACTTC. This sequence encodes CASSLELASEQYF. This rearrangement joins TRBV13 to TRBJ2-7; 7 bases fit TRBD2. V trimming: 3 bases; J trimming: 6 bases; junction bases outside the gene matches: 5. The CDR3 extends over 13 amino acids. Germline assignment: CDR1 PRHDT and CDR2 FYEKMQ (reference sequence).

The chain joins TRBV7-9 to TRBJ2-3; no reliable D call. The germline gives CDR1 SEHNR, CDR2 FQNEAQ (reference sequence). V lost 4 bases and J lost 2, with 13 bases in between. This CDR3 contains 15 residues. The CDR3 DNA is TGTGCCAGCAGCTCGACTTGGTTATCCACAGATACGCAGTATTTT. Amino acid sequence: CASSSTWLSTDTQYF.

The V call is TRBV28, the J call TRBJ2-2; 10 bases line up with TRBD2. The CDR3 is 18 residues long. Germline CDR1 and CDR2: MDHEN and SYDVKM. The V segment lost 4 bases and the J segment 7 bases; nucleotides outside the gene matches: 15. This chain's CDR3 is CASSSIGQREGDGGELFF. The CDR3 DNA follows: TGTGCCAGCAGTTCAATCGGACAGCGGGAGGGCGATGGCGGGGAGCTGTTTTTT.

Remarks on this clone: At the DNA level, this CDR3 is encoded by other sequences in the same sample as well. The chain joins TRBV7-9 to TRBJ2-3; TRBD2 aligns across 11 bases. Germline-derived CDR1 and CDR2 are SEHNR and FQNEAQ (reference sequence). V dropped 5 bases and J dropped 0; count of bases not matched to a gene: 4. This CDR3 has 16 residues. The CDR3 bases are TGTGCCAGCAGCAGCACTAGCGGGGGAAGCACAGATACGCAGTATTTT. Encoded protein: CASSSTSGGSTDTQYF.

This chain joins TRBV4-2 and TRBJ2-7; TRBD2 aligns across 7 bases. Per germline, CDR1 LGHNA and CDR2 YNFKEQ. V was pared by 0 bases and J by 1 base, with 6 bases of the junction left unmatched. This CDR3 comprises 16 residues. The CDR3, as DNA: TGTGCCAGCAGCCAAGATTACGGGGAGGGGTCCTACGAGCAGTACTTC. It is translated as CASSQDYGEGSYEQYF.

This clone was seen a single time. The rearrangement joins TRBV4-1 to TRBJ2-3; 8 bases align to TRBD2. V shed 0 bases, J shed 3 bases, and the junction held 8 bases outside the gene matches. In germline, CDR1 is MGHRA, CDR2 YSYEKL. The CDR3 loop spans 17 amino acids. In nucleotides, the CDR3 is TGCGCCAGCAGCCAAGATTGGGCGGGAGGTGAGACAGATACGCAGTATTTT. Protein sequence: CASSQDWAGGETDTQYF.

The rearrangement uses TRBV7-9 and TRBJ1-1, with D uncertain. V was shortened by 1 base and J by 2 bases, with 14 bases between the two germline ends. The V gene's germline CDR1 is SEHNR and CDR2 FQNEAQ (reference sequence). The CDR3 is made up of 16 amino acids. The CDR3 DNA reads as TGTGCCAGCAGCTTAGAACCCCCCGACGTAAACACTGAAGCTTTCTTT. This sequence encodes CASSLEPPDVNTEAFF.

The chain has TRBV9 and TRBJ2-7; TRBD2 agrees at 7 bases. Germline loops: CDR1 SGDLS, CDR2 YYNGEE. The V segment lost 4 bases and the J segment 2 bases; nucleotides outside the gene matches: 18. The CDR3 runs 18 residues. The DNA of the CDR3 is TGTGCCAGCAGCCCCCGGGGGGTGGTAGGAGCGCCTCCCTACGAGCAGTACTTC. This encodes CASSPRGVVGAPPYEQYF.